This TCR beta chain came from a study of T cells after somatic rescue of genetic block. The CDR3 has 12 residues. Deletions cut 0 bases from V and 3 bases from J, with 3 bases between. Germline assignment: CDR1 SGHKS and CDR2 YYEKEE (reference sequence). The assay was immunoSEQ multiplex PCR, and TCRdb's table has in-frame clones only and misses some. The table records under 150,000 clones, approximately 90% of them present only once. This chain uses TRBV5-5 with TRBJ1-1; D is undetermined. What was sequenced was peripheral blood mononuclear cells (PBMCs). The sequence was obtained from a woman between 18 and 29 years old. CDR3 in DNA: TGTGCCAGCAGCTTGGGGCACACTGAAGCTTTCTTT. Encoded protein: CASSLGHTEAFF.